The 5 T cell receptor beta chains below were found in one sample sequenced in a study of blood T cell repertoires in COVID-19. Measured with immunoSEQ multiplex PCR; TCRdb has only the in-frame clones, and not every one. The repertoire holds under 250,000 clones, around four fifths seen once, with roughly 9.4% in the top ten. Material for sequencing was peripheral blood. The receptors derive from a man between 40 and 49 years old with active or convalescent COVID-19.

The chain combines TRBV6-6 with TRBJ2-7; 11 bases map to TRBD1. V shed 6 bases and J 5 bases; nucleotides not matched to a gene: 3. Germline CDR1 and CDR2: MNHNY and SVGAGI (reference sequence). The CDR3 runs to 13 residues. The CDR3 coding sequence is TGTGCCAGCAGGGACAGGGGGCGCGACGAGCAGTACTTC. Translating it yields CASRDRGRDEQYF.

This clone was detected once. The chain is built from TRBV27 and TRBJ1-1; TRBD1 matches at 7 bases. Per the germline V gene, CDR1 is MNHEY and CDR2 is SMNVEV (reference sequence). CDR3 size: 16 residues. V lost 1 base and J lost 1; bases outside the gene matches: 6. CDR3 residues: CASSLFRTGRNTEAFF. The CDR3, as DNA: TGTGCCAGCAGTTTATTCCGGACAGGAAGGAACACTGAAGCTTTCTTT.

The chain links TRBV27 to TRBJ2-6; 9 bases agree with TRBD1. Trimming at V came to 6 bases and at J to 4 bases, leaving 13 bases not matched to a gene. CDR3 size: 18 residues. Germline V CDR1 and CDR2: MNHEY, SMNVEV (reference sequence). CDR3 nucleotide sequence: TGTGCCAGCAGCCCGACCCCGGGACAGGGAACCGGGGCCAACGTCCTGACTTTC. It specifies CASSPTPGQGTGANVLTF.

The chain combines TRBV6-1 with TRBJ1-1; the D gene is possibly TRBD1 (5 bases). Trimming shortened V by 2 bases and J by 4 bases, and 14 bases separated the two germline ends. Germline V gives CDR1 MNHNS, CDR2 SASEGT. This CDR3 contains 15 residues. CDR3 DNA sequence: TGTGCCAGCAGTGAAATCACAAGGCAGGGCACTGAAGCTTTCTTT. Residues: CASSEITRQGTEAFF.

V is TRBV18 and J is TRBJ2-3; 9 bases are shared with TRBD1. Germline V gives CDR1 KGHSH, CDR2 LQKENI. J lost 3 bases, V lost 7 bases, and 8 bases had no gene match. CDR3 length equals 15 residues. The CDR3, as DNA: TGTGCCAGCTTCCCCGGGACAGGGAGGACAGATACGCAGTATTTT. This codes for CASFPGTGRTDTQYF. Together with reference TRBV18 and TRBJ2-3, the CDR3 gives the full variable domain: NAGVMQNPRHLVRRRGQEARLRCSPMKGHSHVYWYRQLPEEGLKFMVYLQKENIIDESGMPKERFSAEFPKEGPSILRIQQVVRGDSAAYFCASFPGTGRTDTQYFGPGTRLTVL.